This paragraph covers one TCR beta chain sequence. The study assigned cohorts using participant-reported clinical history. The data were taken from a study of blood T cell repertoires in COVID-19. V gave up 1 base and J gave up 9 bases; unmatched junction bases: 8. The CDR3 loop spans 15 amino acids. From germline, CDR1 is SGHAT and CDR2 FQDESV (reference sequence). Libraries were prepared by immunoSEQ multiplex PCR; TCRdb keeps only in-frame clonotypes and omits some of them. This repertoire shows 250,000 to 300,000 clones, about 80% found once; its top ten account for roughly 3.6%. Sequencing input: PBMCs or T cells enriched from blood (not recorded which). The TCR sequence derives from a man aged 45-60 years who had recovered from COVID-19. V is TRBV11-1 and J is TRBJ2-1; 8 bases match TRBD2. DNA for the CDR3: TGTGCCAGCAGCTTAGAGGTGGCGGGGGGCATTGAGCAGTTCTTC. Its translation is CASSLEVAGGIEQFF. Combining the CDR3 with reference TRBV11-1 and TRBJ2-1 gives the whole variable domain EAEVAQSPRYKITEKSQAVAFWCDPISGHATLYWYRQILGQGPELLVQFQDESVVDDSQLPKDRFSAERLKGVDSTLKIQPAELGDSAMYLCASSLEVAGGIEQFFGPGTRLTVL.